The 30 T cell receptor beta chains reported below all come from one sample, sequenced in a study of blood T cell repertoires in COVID-19. Assay: immunoSEQ multiplex PCR; the TCRdb copy retains only in-frame clones and omits some. The table shows hundreds of thousands of clones, with 89% occurring only once. Source material: peripheral blood. Receptors originate from an older woman with acute or convalescent COVID-19.

The rearrangement joins TRBV30 to TRBJ1-5; no definite D call. Germline-derived CDR1 and CDR2 are GTSNPN and SVGIG (reference sequence). Trimming shortened V by 1 base and J by 7 bases, and 11 bases separated the two germline ends. The CDR3 is made up of 13 amino acids. CDR3 sequence reads: CAWSAQDWQPQHF. The CDR3 region has the DNA TGTGCCTGGAGTGCCCAGGATTGGCAGCCCCAGCATTTT. Drawing the rest from reference TRBV30 and TRBJ1-5, the complete variable domain is SQTIHQWPATLVQPVGSPLSLECTVEGTSNPNLYWYRQAAGRGLQLLFYSVGIGQISSEVPQNLSASRPQDRQFILSSKKLLLSDSGFYLCAWSAQDWQPQHFGDGTRLSIL.

The J gene is TRBJ1-6, the V gene TRBV27; a weak D match, TRBD1 (5 bases). The germline gives CDR1 MNHEY, CDR2 SMNVEV (reference sequence). The ends were cut back, 6 bases at V and 1 base at J, with 16 bases in the middle. The CDR3 has 17 residues. The CDR3 coding sequence is TGTGCCAGCAGGACTCAGGGATTGGAATCCTATAATTCACCCCTCCACTTT. Encoded protein: CASRTQGLESYNSPLHF.

The chain has TRBV5-6 and TRBJ1-5, with D uncertain. This CDR3 is 13 amino acids long. Trimming cost V 4 bases and J 5 bases, with 10 bases left between them. Looked up from germline, CDR1 is SGHDT and CDR2 is YYEEEE. CDR3 sequence: CASSPSPDQPQHF. The CDR3 DNA is TGTGCCAGCAGCCCCTCCCCCGATCAGCCCCAGCATTTT.

The J gene is TRBJ1-5, the V gene TRBV28, with D perhaps TRBD1 (6 bases). This CDR3 comprises 15 residues. The V and J ends lost 2 bases and 1 base respectively, with 9 bases between them. In germline, CDR1 is MDHEN, CDR2 SYDVKM. The CDR3: CASSLPDRSNQPQHF. CDR3 nucleotide sequence: TGTGCCAGCAGTTTACCCGACAGGAGCAATCAGCCCCAGCATTTT.

This clone was observed once. The chain employs TRBV5-1 and TRBJ1-1, with no clear D. This CDR3 comprises 13 residues. Germline CDR1 reads SGHRS; CDR2 reads YFSETQ. Trimming cost V 5 bases and J 0 bases, with 8 bases left between them. This CDR3 reads CASRPTLNTEAFF. In DNA form, the CDR3 reads TGCGCCAGCAGGCCAACTTTGAACACTGAAGCTTTCTTT. Together with reference TRBV5-1 and TRBJ1-1, the CDR3 gives the full variable domain: KAGVTQTPRYLIKTRGQQVTLSCSPISGHRSVSWYQQTPGQGLQFLFEYFSETQRNKGNFPGRFSGRQFSNSRSEMNVSTLELGDSALYLCASRPTLNTEAFFGQGTRLTVV.

This sequence joins TRBV4-2 and TRBJ1-5; D is perhaps TRBD1 (6 bases). V was pared by 5 bases and J by 2 bases, with 10 bases between. CDR1 and CDR2 from the germline V gene are LGHNA and YNFKEQ. CDR3 length equals 14 residues. In DNA form, the CDR3 reads TGTGCCAGCAGCGGGGCAGGGGGCAATCAGCCCCAGCATTTT. Protein product: CASSGAGGNQPQHF.

The chain combines TRBV6-6 with TRBJ1-6; the match to TRBD1 covers 8 bases. Trimming cost V 7 bases and J 6 bases; bases outside gene matches: 5. CDR1 MNHNY and CDR2 SVGAGI come from the germline V gene (reference sequence). The length of the CDR3 is 14 residues. CDR3 sequence: CASTSGGGNSPLHF. CDR3 bases: TGTGCCAGCACATCAGGGGGCGGTAATTCACCCCTCCACTTT.

There are a few counts of this clone. The chain carries TRBV19 and TRBJ1-2; no reliable D call. CDR3 length equals 12 residues. Trimming stripped 6 bases from V and 0 bases from J, with 5 bases between. Germline V gives CDR1 LNHDA, CDR2 SQIVND (reference sequence). CDR3 amino acids: CASRIANYGYTF. CDR3 DNA: TGTGCCAGTAGAATCGCTAACTATGGCTACACCTTC.

The CDR3 region is CATSLRGEQYF. CDR3 sequence (DNA): TGTGCCACCAGCCTTAGGGGCGAGCAGTACTTC. The chain recombines TRBV15 with TRBJ2-7; D might be TRBD1 (5 bases). The CDR3 has 11 residues. Germline V gene lookup returns CDR1 LNHNV and CDR2 YYDKDF (reference sequence). V shed 5 bases and J shed 6 bases, with 8 bases lying between them.

This chain joins TRBV28 and TRBJ1-2; 7 bases line up with TRBD1. CDR1 and CDR2 (germline): MDHEN, SYDVKM. V was clipped by 5 bases and J by 0 bases; unmatched bases: 3. This CDR3 is built from 14 residues. The CDR3 DNA reads as TGTGCCAGCAGTACGGGACAGTCTAACTATGGCTACACCTTC. Its translation: CASSTGQSNYGYTF.

This chain links TRBV19 with TRBJ1-1; unclear D gene. This CDR3 is 14 amino acids long. V lost 3 bases, J lost 5 bases, and 13 bases lay in between. CDR1 and CDR2 (germline): LNHDA, SQIVND (reference sequence). The CDR3 here is CASSIQVGVTEAFF. CDR3 sequence (DNA): TGTGCCAGTAGTATCCAGGTGGGAGTGACTGAAGCTTTCTTT.

The chain joins TRBV1 to TRBJ1-2; the DNA was not compared with TRBD1, the D call given in the table. TRBV1 is annotated as a pseudogene. The CDR3 has 15 residues. The CDR3 DNA reads TGCACCAGCAGCCGGGACAGGGGGGGAAACTATGGCTACACCTTC. Translation: CTSSRDRGGNYGYTF.

At least ten counts were recorded for this clone. The rearrangement links TRBV5-1 to TRBJ2-7; 11 bases align to TRBD1. The germline gives CDR1 SGHRS, CDR2 YFSETQ. The CDR3 covers 16 residues. Trimming removed 0 bases from V and 3 bases from J; junction bases left unmatched: 5. CDR3 DNA sequence: TGCGCCAGCAGCTTGGCCGGGGACAGGGGGTTCTACGAGCAGTACTTC. Amino acids: CASSLAGDRGFYEQYF.

With respect to this clone: At one boundary the junction diverges from the germline segment, which might be a read error. This sequence joins TRBV19 and TRBJ2-3, with 7 bases matching TRBD1. The CDR3 loop spans 15 amino acids. Per the germline V gene, CDR1 is LNHDA and CDR2 is SQIVND (reference sequence). The CDR3: CASSIRRQGTDTQYF. CDR3 coding DNA: TGTGCCAGTAGTATTCGGAGACAGGGCACCGATACGCAGTATTTT.

This chain connects TRBV4-3 to TRBJ2-5; D perhaps matches TRBD2 (5 bases). Trimming pared 4 bases from V and 0 bases from J, leaving 9 bases between. The CDR3 spans 14 residues. CDR1 and CDR2 from the germline V gene are LGHNA and YSLEER. CDR3 amino acids: CASSRRYNQETQYF. In DNA form, the CDR3 reads TGCGCCAGCAGCCGGAGGTACAACCAAGAGACCCAGTACTTC.

This sequence joins TRBV28 and TRBJ2-7; possible D gene TRBD2, 6 bases. CDR1 and CDR2 from the germline V gene are MDHEN and SYDVKM. This CDR3 region has 17 residues. V gave up 5 bases and J gave up 3 bases, with 23 bases separating them. The CDR3 loop reads CASSPALGGTLIYEQYF. The CDR3, as DNA: TGTGCCAGCAGTCCTGCCCTGGGGGGAACCCTTATCTACGAGCAGTACTTC. The full variable domain, in which reference TRBV28 and TRBJ2-7 provide the parts outside the CDR3, is DVKVTQSSRYLVKRTGEKVFLECVQDMDHENMFWYRQDPGLGLRLIYFSYDVKMKEKGDIPEGYSVSREKKERFSLILESASTNQTSMYLCASSPALGGTLIYEQYFGPGTRLTVT.

V is TRBV5-5 and J is TRBJ2-5, with TRBD2 matching over 13 bases. The V segment lost 4 bases and the J segment 12 bases; nucleotides outside the gene matches: 12. The germline V gene encodes CDR1 SGHKS and CDR2 YYEKEE (reference sequence). CDR3 length equals 15 residues. CDR3 DNA: TGTGCCAGCAGCATCCGGGACACCGGACTAGCGGGGGAGTACTTC. This gives the protein CASSIRDTGLAGEYF. The full variable domain, in which reference TRBV5-5 and TRBJ2-5 provide the parts outside the CDR3, is DAGVTQSPTHLIKTRGQQVTLRCSPISGHKSVSWYQQVLGQGPQFIFQYYEKEERGRGNFPDRFSARQFPNYSSELNVNALLLGDSALYLCASSIRDTGLAGEYFGPGTRLLVL.

The sample holds one count of this clone. The chain joins TRBV12-3 or TRBV12-4 to TRBJ1-1; 8 bases are shared with TRBD1. CDR3 length equals 13 residues. Trimming at V came to 3 bases and at J to 5 bases, leaving 2 bases not matched to a gene. CDR3: CASSLNRGTEAFF. CDR3 nucleotides: TGTGCCAGCAGTTTGAACAGGGGGACTGAAGCTTTCTTT.

The V and J genes are TRBV4-1 and TRBJ1-1, with 9 bases identical to TRBD1. Per the germline V gene, CDR1 is MGHRA and CDR2 is YSYEKL. V shed 4 bases and J 4 bases; nucleotides not matched to a gene: 7. The length of the CDR3 is 15 residues. CDR3 DNA sequence: TGCGCCAGCAGCCTGGTGGGGACAGGGTCCACTGAAGCTTTCTTT. Translation gives CASSLVGTGSTEAFF.

By share, this clone ranks as medium-sized (0.01 to 0.1%). V usage is TRBV2 and J usage is TRBJ1-5, with a possible D match to TRBD1 (5 bases). Trimming took off 2 bases at V and 1 base at J, with 9 bases between the two ends. The CDR3 has 15 amino acids. Germline V gives CDR1 SNHLY, CDR2 FYNNEI. CDR3 nucleotides: TGTGCCAGCAGTGAACCAGGGCAGAGCAATCAGCCCCAGCATTTT. Translation: CASSEPGQSNQPQHF.

The chain couples TRBV4-2 to TRBJ2-7; 7 positions agree with TRBD1. Unmatched junction bases numbered 3, after V lost 1 base and J lost 3 bases. Per germline, CDR1 LGHNA and CDR2 YNFKEQ. CDR3 length: 14 residues. Here the CDR3 reads CASSQVDRDYEQYF. For the CDR3, the DNA is TGTGCCAGCAGCCAAGTCGACAGGGACTACGAGCAGTACTTC.

The chain employs TRBV6-5 and TRBJ2-7; weak D call: TRBD2 (5 bases). CDR3 length: 11 amino acids. V was shortened by 8 bases and J by 3 bases, with 8 bases between the two germline ends. Germline values: CDR1 MNHEY, CDR2 SVGAGI. The CDR3 spells CASRGNYEQYF. The DNA of the CDR3 is TGTGCCAGCCGAGGGAACTACGAGCAGTACTTC.

V and J are TRBV19 and TRBJ2-7; D is perhaps TRBD2 (5 bases). Germline assignment: CDR1 LNHDA and CDR2 SQIVND (reference sequence). Trimming stripped 4 bases from V and 0 bases from J, with 10 bases between. CDR3 length: 14 residues. The CDR3 is CASSTPGDSYEQYF. Here the CDR3 DNA reads TGTGCCAGTAGTACCCCCGGGGACTCCTACGAGCAGTACTTC.

The chain joins TRBV30 to TRBJ2-3, with 9 bases identical to TRBD2. Germline V gene lookup returns CDR1 GTSNPN and CDR2 SVGIG (reference sequence). The CDR3 has 14 amino acids. The V gene end was trimmed by 8 bases and the J gene end by 8 bases; junction bases not matched to a gene: 14. DNA for the CDR3: TGTGCCCAGACTAGCGGTACCAAACAGGGTACGCAGTATTTT. It is translated as CAQTSGTKQGTQYF.

V and J are TRBV18 and TRBJ2-2; 7 positions match TRBD2. The CDR3 loop spans 16 amino acids. In germline, CDR1 is KGHSH, CDR2 LQKENI. V shed 2 bases and J 5 bases; nucleotides not matched to a gene: 8. The CDR3 loop reads CASSPIWEGRTGELFF. CDR3 in DNA: TGTGCCAGCTCACCAATCTGGGAGGGTCGGACCGGGGAGCTGTTTTTT.

This chain links TRBV27 with TRBJ1-1; no definite D call. V lost 2 bases and J 0 bases, leaving 4 bases between the germline ends. Looked up from germline, CDR1 is MNHEY and CDR2 is SMNVEV (reference sequence). The CDR3 consists of 13 residues. CDR3 residues: CASSLTVNTEAFF. In DNA, the CDR3 is TGTGCCAGCAGTTTAACGGTGAACACTGAAGCTTTCTTT.

The chain has TRBV5-1 and TRBJ1-6, with 7 bases fitting TRBD1. The CDR3 totals 15 residues. V dropped 8 bases and J dropped 3; count of bases not matched to a gene: 8. Germline V CDR1 and CDR2: SGHRS, YFSETQ. CDR3 sequence reads: CASKQGLNYNSPLHF. The CDR3 nucleotides read TGCGCCAGTAAACAGGGGCTAAACTATAATTCACCCCTCCACTTT.

The rearrangement uses TRBV14 and TRBJ2-1; 8 nucleotides line up with TRBD2. Germline CDR1 SGHDN, CDR2 FVKESK. With V trimmed by 6 bases and J by 7 bases, 8 bases remained unmatched. This CDR3 comprises 14 residues. The CDR3 loop reads CASRRTSQGNEQFF. The CDR3, as DNA: TGTGCCAGCAGACGGACTAGCCAGGGGAATGAGCAGTTCTTC.

The gene calls are TRBV29-1 and TRBJ2-6; 8 bases match TRBD1. CDR3 length: 17 amino acids. Germline V gene data show CDR1 as SQVTM and CDR2 as ANQGSEA. The V gene end was trimmed by 7 bases and the J gene end by 3 bases; junction bases not matched to a gene: 14. This CDR3 reads CSAREPQGAGGANVLTF. The CDR3 DNA is TGCAGCGCGAGGGAGCCCCAGGGGGCGGGTGGGGCCAACGTCCTGACTTTC.

As to this clone: Sequence at one end of the junction differs from germline and may be a read error. The CDR3 protein is CASSLQKSTDTQYF. CDR3 sequence (DNA): TGTGCTAGCAGCTTACAGAAAAGCACAGATACGCAGTATTTT. V and J are TRBV7-7 and TRBJ2-3; D is unclear. Per germline, CDR1 SSHAT and CDR2 FNYEAQ (reference sequence). The CDR3 length is 14 residues.